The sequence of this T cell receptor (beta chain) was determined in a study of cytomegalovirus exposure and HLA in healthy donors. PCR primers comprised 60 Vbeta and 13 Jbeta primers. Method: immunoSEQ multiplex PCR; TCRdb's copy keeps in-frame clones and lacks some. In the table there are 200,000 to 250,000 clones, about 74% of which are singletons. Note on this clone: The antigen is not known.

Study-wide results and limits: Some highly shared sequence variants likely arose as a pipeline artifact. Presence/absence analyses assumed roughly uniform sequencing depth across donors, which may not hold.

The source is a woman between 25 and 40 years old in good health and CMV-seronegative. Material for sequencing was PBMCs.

The CDR3 here is CASTKQGTSGDTQYF. The CDR3 bases are TGTGCCAGCACCAAACAGGGGACTAGCGGAGATACGCAGTATTTT. This chain connects TRBV28 to TRBJ2-3; 11 bases align to TRBD2. CDR3 size: 15 residues. Germline loops: CDR1 MDHEN, CDR2 SYDVKM. The trim removed 7 bases at V and 5 bases at J, leaving 8 bases unmatched.